This entry describes one T cell receptor (beta chain). The antigen remains unidentified. The table came from immunoSEQ multiplex PCR; TCRdb's copy has only in-frame clones and leaves some out. The sample includes 400,000 to 500,000 clones, 85% to 90% of them seen just once. CDR1 is KGHSY and CDR2 is FQNENV in the germline V gene. The V end lost 1 base, the J end lost 0 bases, and 12 bases lay between the germline ends. The CDR3 extends over 16 amino acids. The source of the sample is a study of Ad26.COV2.S vaccination and SARS-CoV-2 variants. Whole-study findings and limits: Reportedly, after vaccination the spike-specific CD8+ and CD4+ T cell responses displayed substantial breadth.

Treatment of the sample: 15 to 20 received Ad26.COV2.S at low or high dose, single or two shots; roughly five received placebo; per-sample allocation not given. Day 63 after the first vaccine or placebo injection was the time point for sampling. This clonotype originated in a person aged 18-65 years who received the Ad26.COV2.S COVID-19 vaccine or a placebo. J is TRBJ1-2 and V is TRBV16; D unclear. This specimen consisted of peripheral blood, obtained in a trial of Ad26.COV2.S vaccine versus placebo. CDR3 protein: CASSQYVQETNYGYTF. Here the CDR3 DNA reads TGTGCCAGCAGCCAATACGTGCAGGAAACTAACTATGGCTACACCTTC.